Sequencing of this T cell receptor beta chain was carried out in a study of T cells in Graves' hyperthyroidism and ophthalmopathy. Amplification of TCR beta CDR3 regions was performed using RNA transcripts as template. HTBI primers were the set used in a first-round RT-PCR of the TCR CDR3. TCRdb ran MiXCR on the multiplex PCR reads and lists one entry per CDR3 protein. The repertoire holds 480,000 or so distinct CDR3 sequences, with 46% as singletons. This clonotype was picked up a small number of times. The CDR3 is 18 residues long. CDR1 is SEHNR, CDR2 FQNEAQ, per germline (reference sequence). The J segment lost 1 base and the V segment lost 5 bases, leaving 16 bases of the junction unmatched.

The sample consisted of peripheral blood or thyroid tissue (not recorded which). The V gene is TRBV7-9, the J gene TRBJ1-2, with 7 bases matching TRBD1. The receptor comes from an adult woman with Graves' disease, either hyperthyroidism or ophthalmopathy (not recorded which). The CDR3 sequence: CASSPRQGINADNYGYTF. The CDR3, as DNA: TGTGCCAGCAGCCCGAGACAGGGAATTAACGCGGATAACTATGGCTACACCTTC.